This TCR beta chain came from a study of cytomegalovirus exposure and HLA in healthy donors. Across the study: In an early release, HLA-typed donors contributed tens of millions of unique TCR sequences.

Study conclusions and caveats: TCR beta V- and J-gene trimming, according to a later analysis, was linked to a missense DCLRE1C variant. Because they were indistinguishable, some V segments, including TRBV6-2 and TRBV6-3, were excluded.

The PCR had 60 Vbeta and 13 Jbeta primers. Clones were sequenced by immunoSEQ multiplex PCR, and TCRdb holds only the in-frame ones, with some missing. Of about 150,000 clones in the sample, 82% were seen once. CDR1 is MNHEY, CDR2 SVGAGI, per germline. The length of the CDR3 is 13 residues. V lost 7 bases, J lost 5 bases, and 15 bases lay in between. About this clone: Its antigen is as yet unknown.

The receptor comes from a woman between 50 and 59 years old in good health and CMV-seropositive. The sample consisted of PBMCs. The chain links TRBV6-5 to TRBJ2-7, with TRBD1 as a possible D gene (6 bases). CDR3 DNA sequence: TGTGCCAGCACACCGCAGGGACAAGACGAGCAGTACTTC. As protein: CASTPQGQDEQYF.